A single sample is the source of the 27 T cell receptor beta chains below, sequenced in a study of blood T cell repertoires in COVID-19. The repertoire was sequenced with immunoSEQ multiplex PCR; TCRdb's copy has only in-frame clones and lacks some. This table holds some 57,000 clones, roughly 92% found once. Sequenced input: peripheral blood. The receptors here all came from a human donor in a cohort sampled during active COVID-19.

The chain links TRBV28 to TRBJ2-5; possible D gene TRBD1, 5 bases. Looked up from germline, CDR1 is MDHEN and CDR2 is SYDVKM. Trimming pared 4 bases from V and 10 bases from J, leaving 28 bases between. The CDR3 extends over 17 amino acids. The CDR3 DNA reads TGTGCCAGCAGTTATACTTCAGGGCGCTACCTTTATGTGAGCCAGTACTTC. The encoded protein is CASSYTSGRYLYVSQYF.

The gene calls are TRBV5-1 and TRBJ1-1; 10 bases map to TRBD1. Germline CDR1 and CDR2: SGHRS and YFSETQ. With V trimmed by 4 bases and J by 4 bases, 4 bases remained unmatched. CDR3 length equals 14 residues. CDR3 sequence: CASSTGQGSTEAFF. The CDR3 bases are TGCGCCAGCAGCACGGGACAGGGGAGCACTGAAGCTTTCTTT.

The rearrangement uses TRBV27 and TRBJ1-5; 9 bases align to TRBD1. Germline assignment: CDR1 MNHEY and CDR2 SMNVEV (reference sequence). With V trimmed by 8 bases and J by 3 bases, 8 bases remained unmatched. The length of the CDR3 is 15 residues. CDR3 region: CASSMTGGFNQPQHF. The CDR3 DNA follows: TGTGCCAGCTCCATGACAGGGGGGTTCAATCAGCCCCAGCATTTT.

V is TRBV27 and J is TRBJ2-3; 10 bases line up with TRBD2. The CDR3 contains 15 residues. The J segment lost 5 bases and the V segment lost 10 bases, leaving 12 bases of the junction unmatched. The germline CDR1 and CDR2 sequences are MNHEY and SMNVEV (reference sequence). Here the CDR3 reads CATRGSGRGGDTQYF. In DNA, the CDR3 is TGTGCCACAAGGGGGAGCGGGAGGGGAGGAGATACGCAGTATTTT.

In DNA form, the CDR3 reads TGTGCCAGCAGCAGGGGACAGGGATTTCGCGAGCAGTACTTC. This sequence encodes CASSRGQGFREQYF. This rearrangement joins TRBV5-6 to TRBJ2-7; 9 positions match TRBD1. Germline CDR1 SGHDT, CDR2 YYEEEE. V was pared by 4 bases and J by 6 bases, with 8 bases of the junction left unmatched. CDR3 size: 14 residues.

This clone was found a few times. The rearrangement links TRBV27 to TRBJ1-2, with a tentative D call TRBD1 (6 bases). Germline values: CDR1 MNHEY, CDR2 SMNVEV (reference sequence). This CDR3 is built from 14 residues. V lost 2 bases to trimming and J lost 8 bases, with 15 bases between them. CDR3 loop: CASSLGSAGEGYTF. The CDR3, as DNA: TGTGCCAGCAGTTTAGGGTCGGCAGGGGAGGGCTACACCTTC.

V gene TRBV30 combines with J gene TRBJ1-1; D might be TRBD1 (5 bases). CDR3 length equals 14 residues. Germline CDR1 GTSNPN, CDR2 SVGIG (reference sequence). The germline V and J ends were trimmed by 2 bases and 6 bases, with 16 bases remaining between them. The CDR3 region has the DNA TGTGCCTGGAGTCGGGGGTCCGCTAACGCTGAAGCTTTCTTT. Amino acids: CAWSRGSANAEAFF.

This clone showed up just once. This specimen includes other DNA sequences encoding the same CDR3. This chain connects TRBV11-1 to TRBJ1-2, with 8 positions matching TRBD1. Germline V gene lookup returns CDR1 SGHAT and CDR2 FQDESV (reference sequence). The CDR3 is 14 residues long. Trimming at V came to 5 bases and at J to 3 bases, leaving 5 bases not matched to a gene. CDR3 loop: CASSPQTGDYGYTF. CDR3 nucleotide sequence: TGTGCCAGCAGCCCTCAGACAGGGGACTATGGCTACACCTTC.

The rearrangement joins TRBV3-1 (or the pseudogene TRBV3-2) to TRBJ1-5, with D perhaps matching TRBD1 (5 bases). V was cut by 4 bases and J by 0 bases, with 13 bases left in between. Germline loops: CDR1 LGHDT, CDR2 YNNKEL (reference sequence). This CDR3 has 16 amino acids. In DNA form, the CDR3 reads TGTGCCAGCAGCCCAACAGGTGCATTTAGCAATCAGCCCCAGCATTTT. Its protein product is CASSPTGAFSNQPQHF.

Notes on this clone: The same CDR3 can be traced to other DNA sequences in this sample. The chain has TRBV7-8 and TRBJ2-7; D call uncertain. The CDR3 length is 11 residues. Germline CDR1 is SGHVS and CDR2 is FQNEAQ. The germline V and J ends were trimmed by 5 bases and 4 bases, with 6 bases remaining between them. CDR3 nucleotides: TGTGCCAGCAGCCCAGGATACGAGCAGTACTTC. This encodes CASSPGYEQYF.

The rearrangement joins TRBV27 to TRBJ2-7; TRBD1 matches at 8 bases. The CDR3 is made up of 15 amino acids. V lost 8 bases, J lost 0 bases, and 9 bases stayed unmatched. CDR1 is MNHEY and CDR2 is SMNVEV in the germline V gene (reference sequence). In DNA, the CDR3 is TGTGCCAGCGGGGACACAGGGGGGAGCTCCTACGAGCAGTACTTC. Its translation: CASGDTGGSSYEQYF.

The V call is TRBV7-3, the J call TRBJ2-7; 7 nucleotides match TRBD1. The ends lost 5 bases at V and 0 bases at J; junction bases unmatched: 10. Germline assignment: CDR1 SGHTA and CDR2 FQGTGA. The CDR3 contains 16 residues. CDR3 sequence: CASSVDLTGYSYEQYF. The CDR3 nucleotides are TGTGCCAGCAGCGTGGATCTGACAGGGTACTCCTACGAGCAGTACTTC.

In its sample, this clone was seen once. V usage is TRBV5-1 and J usage is TRBJ1-1; possibly TRBD1 for D (6 bases). The ends were cut back, 0 bases at V and 7 bases at J, with 13 bases in the middle. Germline CDR1 SGHRS, CDR2 YFSETQ. The CDR3 has 14 residues. CDR3 residues: CASSLAAQGFEAFF. The DNA for the CDR3 is TGCGCCAGCAGCTTGGCGGCACAGGGTTTTGAAGCTTTCTTT.

The chain joins TRBV10-3 to TRBJ2-7; 10 positions agree with TRBD2. V lost 6 bases and J lost 3; bases outside the gene matches: 5. The CDR3 contains 14 residues. CDR1 and CDR2 from the germline V gene are ENHRY and SYGVKD. The CDR3 nucleotides are TGTGCCATCAGGAAAGCGGGGGGGTTCTACGAGCAGTACTTC. It specifies CAIRKAGGFYEQYF.

V is TRBV27 and J is TRBJ2-4; D possibly corresponds to TRBD1 (5 bases). Germline V gene data show CDR1 as MNHEY and CDR2 as SMNVEV (reference sequence). Between the trimmed V and J ends, which lost 3 bases and 5 bases, there was a span of 20 bases. The length of the CDR3 is 17 residues. The CDR3 region is CASSLNRRTRFQNIQYF. The CDR3 bases are TGTGCCAGCAGTTTGAACAGGCGGACACGATTTCAAAACATTCAGTACTTC.

V usage is TRBV20-1 and J usage is TRBJ2-5; 10 nucleotides align to TRBD2. Germline CDR1 DFQATT, CDR2 SNEGSKA (reference sequence). Trimming cost V 3 bases and J 1 base; bases outside gene matches: 8. The CDR3 runs to 16 residues. The CDR3 spells CSASPLLAGSQETQYF. DNA for the CDR3: TGCAGTGCTAGTCCCCTACTAGCGGGAAGCCAAGAGACCCAGTACTTC.

The rearrangement joins TRBV4-1 to TRBJ1-2; 9 positions agree with TRBD1. V lost 1 base and J lost 7; bases outside the gene matches: 7. Germline values: CDR1 MGHRA, CDR2 YSYEKL. CDR3 length equals 15 residues. The CDR3 is CASSQVPGQGFGYTF. CDR3 nucleotide sequence: TGCGCCAGCAGCCAAGTTCCGGGACAGGGTTTTGGCTACACCTTC.

CDR3 DNA: TGCGCCAGCAGCCCTCGACAGGGGAGTTTGGGGACTGAAGCTTTCTTT. Translation gives CASSPRQGSLGTEAFF. V is TRBV4-3 and J is TRBJ1-1, with 8 bases that match TRBD1. CDR3 length: 16 amino acids. Germline CDR1 is LGHNA and CDR2 is YSLEER. V shed 4 bases, J shed 5 bases, and the junction held 12 bases outside the gene matches.

The V call is TRBV20-1, the J call TRBJ2-7, with 7 bases fitting TRBD2. The CDR3 contains 11 residues. Germline V CDR1 and CDR2: DFQATT, SNEGSKA (reference sequence). The CDR3, as DNA: TGCAGCATAACAGCGGGGTACGAGCAGTACTTC. Encoded protein: CSITAGYEQYF.

The CDR3 sequence is CASSIVPGEETQYF. As DNA, the CDR3 is TGTGCCAGTAGTATTGTCCCGGGGGAAGAGACCCAGTACTTC. This chain links TRBV19 with TRBJ2-5; perhaps TRBD2 as D (6 bases). V gave up 3 bases and J gave up 3 bases, with 11 bases separating them. This CDR3 region has 14 residues. Germline loops: CDR1 LNHDA, CDR2 SQIVND (reference sequence).

V and J are TRBV2 and TRBJ2-2; 11 bases map to TRBD2. The J segment lost 8 bases and the V segment lost 5 bases, leaving 4 bases of the junction unmatched. There are 14 residues in the CDR3. Looked up from germline, CDR1 is SNHLY and CDR2 is FYNNEI. CDR3 in amino acids: CASSPSSGRGELFF. CDR3 in DNA: TGTGCCAGCAGTCCGTCTAGCGGGAGGGGGGAGCTGTTTTTT.

The chain recombines TRBV28 with TRBJ1-4; no reliable D call. The CDR3 extends over 12 amino acids. Trimming removed 6 bases at V and 2 bases at J, with 4 bases between. In germline, CDR1 is MDHEN, CDR2 SYDVKM. CDR3: CASSRTNEKLFF. In DNA form, the CDR3 reads TGTGCCAGCAGCCGGACTAATGAAAAACTGTTTTTT.

CDR3 amino acids: CASSPTGGGAWTEAFF. The CDR3 coding sequence is TGTGCCAGCAGCCCCACGGGAGGGGGCGCATGGACTGAAGCTTTCTTT. The genes are TRBV7-3 and TRBJ1-1, with 7 bases identical to TRBD1. V gave up 5 bases and J gave up 5 bases; unmatched junction bases: 14. Germline CDR1 and CDR2: SGHTA and FQGTGA. This CDR3 contains 16 residues.

The CDR3 protein is CASSLRLAGPANEQFF. CDR3 nucleotide sequence: TGTGCCAGCAGCCTAAGACTAGCGGGACCTGCCAATGAGCAGTTCTTC. This rearrangement joins TRBV3-1 (or the pseudogene TRBV3-2) to TRBJ2-1; 11 nucleotides align to TRBD2. This CDR3 has 16 amino acids. The V gene end was trimmed by 4 bases and the J gene end by 6 bases; junction bases not matched to a gene: 8. The germline gives CDR1 LGHDT, CDR2 YNNKEL (reference sequence).

V is TRBV30 and J is TRBJ1-4; TRBD1 might be the D (6 bases). The CDR3 runs to 14 residues. From germline, CDR1 is GTSNPN and CDR2 SVGIG (reference sequence). The V and J ends lost 7 bases and 8 bases respectively, with 20 bases between them. The chain's CDR3 is CALRRGARGEKLFF. CDR3 nucleotides: TGTGCCTTACGGCGGGGGGCGCGCGGGGAAAAACTGTTTTTT.

Here the CDR3 reads CASSLRGDDSNQPQHF. The CDR3, as DNA: TGTGCCAGCAGCCTCCGGGGGGACGATAGCAATCAGCCCCAGCATTTT. The V call is TRBV11-2, the J call TRBJ1-5; D might be TRBD1 (5 bases). This CDR3 is 16 amino acids long. V was clipped by 5 bases and J by 0 bases, with 14 bases between them. Germline V gives CDR1 SGHAT, CDR2 FQNNGV.

The rearrangement uses TRBV5-4 and TRBJ2-6, with D perhaps matching TRBD2 (5 bases). The germline V gene has CDR1 SGHNT and CDR2 YYREEE (reference sequence). The CDR3 is 20 residues long. V was pared by 0 bases and J by 0 bases, with 19 bases between. The CDR3 nucleotides are TGTGCCAGCAGCTTGGGGACCCTCCAGCGGATCCCCTCTGGGGCCAACGTCCTGACTTTC. Translated: CASSLGTLQRIPSGANVLTF. Drawing the rest from reference TRBV5-4 and TRBJ2-6, the complete variable domain is ETGVTQSPTHLIKTRGQQVTLRCSSQSGHNTVSWYQQALGQGPQFIFQYYREEENGRGNFPPRFSGLQFPNYSSELNVNALELDDSALYLCASSLGTLQRIPSGANVLTFGAGSRLTVL.